This TCR beta chain was captured in a study of blood T cell repertoires in COVID-19. The overall study: Samples taken during acute and convalescent COVID-19 were collected in the United States, Italy and Spain. PBMCs, B-cell-depleted T cells, or T cells provided the cDNA or gDNA that made up the material.

Authors' data handling: By means of reference gene primer amplification, nucleated cell counts were estimated. Data came from immunoSEQ multiplex PCR; TCRdb stores just in-frame clones and leaves some out. V and J calls and clone size come straight from that table; D and trimming were deduced from the DNA. The table includes about 240,000 clones, around 86% detected once. The J segment lost 8 bases and the V segment lost 6 bases, leaving 6 bases of the junction unmatched. CDR1 ENHRY and CDR2 SYGVKD come from the germline V gene. CDR3 length equals 14 residues. This receptor was identified in a woman aged 60-70 years with active or convalescent COVID-19. Sequenced material: peripheral blood. The chain carries TRBV10-3 and TRBJ2-1, with 11 bases that match TRBD2. The CDR3 protein is CAIRGGLAGDEQFF. In nucleotides, the CDR3 is TGTGCCATCAGAGGAGGACTAGCGGGCGATGAGCAGTTCTTC.